This TCR beta chain was identified in a study of long-term antiretroviral therapy in people with HIV. The V and J ends lost 1 base and 6 bases respectively, with 13 bases between them. CDR1 is KGHSH, CDR2 LQKENI, per germline. This CDR3 spans 15 amino acids. Assay version v3.0 of immunoSEQ was used, and it was run at survey level. The repertoire was sequenced with immunoSEQ multiplex PCR; TCRdb's copy has only in-frame clones and lacks some. This repertoire shows 20,000 to 25,000 clones, roughly three quarters found once; its top ten account for 10% to 12%. This clone turned up a few times. J is TRBJ1-5 and V is TRBV18; D unresolved. The sequencing here drew on unsorted PBMCs, taken 1.1 years before starting antiretroviral therapy. This clonotype was sampled from a middle-aged woman with HIV. For the CDR3, the DNA is TGTGCCAGCTCACCACGAGGCAGTCCAACTCAGCCCCAGCATTTT. This translates into CASSPRGSPTQPQHF.